These T cell receptor beta chains were read from a single sample in a study of vaccination and CD4 T cells after COVID-19. For these TCRs, the target antigens are not known. TCRdb re-called the PCR reads with MiXCR, one entry per CDR3 protein. The table lists about 8,500 distinct CDR3 sequences, about 59% of them singletons. Specimen: CD4+ T cells from blood, cultured in vitro. The receptor set was obtained from a human donor who had recovered from COVID-19. CDR3s include the opening cysteine and the closing phenylalanine or tryptophan. D genes are given only for firm matches. Clone size is not always given. Where it is, it says once, few, many or a class for expanded clones.

clone size	D gene	J gene	V gene	CDR3 DNA	CDR3 protein
NA	TRBD1	TRBJ2-7	TRBV20-1	TGCAGTGCTAGAGTAGGACAGGTTGGAACCTACGAGCAGTACTTC	CSARVGQVGTYEQYF
once	TRBD1	TRBJ1-2	TRBV10-3	TGTGCCATCACGGGGATTACAGGGGGCTATGGCTACACCTTC	CAITGITGGYGYTF
NA	NA	TRBJ1-1	TRBV28	TGTGCCAGCAGTTTATCGGAGGTCTCTGAAGCTTTCTTT	CASSLSEVSEAFF
NA	NA	TRBJ2-7	TRBV6-2/TRBV6-3	TGTGCCAGCAGTTACTCTACGGGGGAGCAGTACTTC	CASSYSTGEQYF
NA	TRBD1	TRBJ1-2	TRBV27	TGTGCCAGCAGTTCCGGGACAGCAGCTAACTATGGCTACACCTTC	CASSSGTAANYGYTF
few	NA	TRBJ2-7	TRBV20-1	TGCAGTGTAGCGGTGAGCTCCTACGAGCAGTACTTC	CSVAVSSYEQYF
NA	TRBD1	TRBJ2-5	TRBV20-1	TGCAGTGTCTACGACAGGGATGGTGAGACCCAGTACTTC	CSVYDRDGETQYF
NA	NA	TRBJ1-2	TRBV28	TGTGCCAGCAGTCCCCCCGGGAACCGGAATGGCTACACCTTC	CASSPPGNRNGYTF
NA	NA	TRBJ1-2	TRBV28	TGTGCCAGCGCTTTAGGAGTAGGTGGCTACACCTTC	CASALGVGGYTF
NA	NA	TRBJ2-7	TRBV28	TGTGCCAGCAAGTCCGGTCCCTACGAGCAGTACTTC	CASKSGPYEQYF
NA	NA	TRBJ1-2	TRBV6-2/TRBV6-3	TGTGCCAGCAGTGCGACAGGAGACTATGGCTACACCTTC	CASSATGDYGYTF
NA	TRBD2	TRBJ2-5	TRBV20-1	TGCAGTGCTAGGAGGGGAAGCGGGGTCAGGGAGACCCAGTACTTC	CSARRGSGVRETQYF
once	TRBD2	TRBJ2-1	TRBV20-1	TGCAGTGCCCAAAAGGGACTAGCGGGAGGGGGTGAGCAGTTCTTC	CSAQKGLAGGGEQFF
NA	TRBD1	TRBJ1-5	TRBV7-2	TGTGCCAGCAGCATAGACAGGGGAAGTCAGCCCCAGCATTTT	CASSIDRGSQPQHF
once	NA	TRBJ2-3	TRBV20-1	TGCAGTGCTGCTGCTAGCACAGATACGCAGTATTTT	CSAAASTDTQYF
NA	NA	TRBJ1-2	TRBV20-1	TGCAGTGCCCGTCGCCCGCGGGGCTACACCTTC	CSARRPRGYTF
once	TRBD2	TRBJ2-5	TRBV29-1	TGCAGCGTTAGCGGGAGAGGTGAGACCCAGTACTTC	CSVSGRGETQYF
NA	NA	TRBJ2-2	TRBV20-1	TGCAGTGCTAGAGATCACACCGGGGAGCTGTTTTTT	CSARDHTGELFF
few	NA	TRBJ1-5	TRBV7-2	TGTGCCAGCAGCTCGTACAGGGAGGGCAATCAGCCCCAGCATTTT	CASSSYREGNQPQHF
once	NA	TRBJ1-2	TRBV20-1	TGCAGTGCTAGTAATTGGGCCCCCTCGAGGATGTATGGCTACACCTTC	CSASNWAPSRMYGYTF
NA	NA	TRBJ2-5	TRBV15	TGTGCCACCAGCAGAGATGGAGGGGAAGAGACCCAGTACTTC	CATSRDGGEETQYF
NA	NA	TRBJ1-5	TRBV20-1	TGCGGTGCTAGAGGTGAGAAGGGTAGCAATCAGCCCCAGCATTTT	CGARGEKGSNQPQHF
NA	TRBD2	TRBJ2-5	TRBV28	TGTGCCAGCAGTTTGGGGGGGAGGAAGACCCAGTACTTC	CASSLGGRKTQYF
NA	NA	TRBJ1-2	TRBV28	TGTGCCAGCACCCAGAGCCGCACTAACTATGGCTACACCTTC	CASTQSRTNYGYTF
NA	TRBD1	TRBJ1-2	TRBV6-4	TGTGCCAGCAGCCGGACAGGGGGGCATGGCTACACCTTC	CASSRTGGHGYTF
NA	TRBD1	TRBJ1-2	TRBV6-2/TRBV6-3	TGTGCCAGCAGTTACCCAGGGGGAGACTATGGCTACACCTTC	CASSYPGGDYGYTF
NA	NA	TRBJ2-3	TRBV28	TGTGCCAGCAGTTTCTTCACAGATACGCAGTATTTT	CASSFFTDTQYF
NA	NA	TRBJ2-5	TRBV6-1	TGTGCCAGCAGGAGGGGTGCAGAGACCCAGTACTTC	CASRRGAETQYF
large	NA	TRBJ2-5	TRBV20-1	TGCAGTGCCCCACGTGGTTGGCAAGAGACCCAGTACTTC	CSAPRGWQETQYF
NA	NA	TRBJ2-7	TRBV28	TGTGCCAGCGGGCTATTCGAGCAGTACTTC	CASGLFEQYF
NA	NA	TRBJ2-7	TRBV7-8	TGTGCCAGCAGCTTACGGGCCCCCTACGAGCAGTACTTC	CASSLRAPYEQYF
few	NA	TRBJ1-2	TRBV7-8	TGTGCCAGCAGCGGGAGCCACCACTATGGCTACACCTTC	CASSGSHHYGYTF
NA	NA	TRBJ2-7	TRBV7-2	TGTGCCAGCAGCTTGTTTGGCGGCTACGAGCAGTACTTC	CASSLFGGYEQYF
NA	NA	TRBJ1-2	TRBV28	TGTGCCAGCAGTCTCGACGGACCTTCCAGTGGCTACACCTTC	CASSLDGPSSGYTF
NA	NA	TRBJ1-5	TRBV7-9	TGTGCCAGCAGCTTTGGGTACGGCTCGGCGGGGCAGCCCCAGCATTTT	CASSFGYGSAGQPQHF
few	NA	TRBJ2-7	TRBV7-2	TGTGCCAGCAGCCCTACAGGGAAGCAGTACTTC	CASSPTGKQYF
NA	TRBD2	TRBJ2-5	TRBV7-2	TGTGCCAGCACATCTAGCGGGAGTCTTGGAGAGACCCAGTACTTC	CASTSSGSLGETQYF
NA	TRBD2	TRBJ2-7	TRBV7-9	TGTGCCAGCAGTCGCACTAGCGGGGCCTCCTACGAGCAGTACTTC	CASSRTSGASYEQYF
NA	NA	TRBJ2-7	TRBV7-8	TGTGCCAGCAGCTCACGGGACCACCCCTCCTACGAGCAGTACTTC	CASSSRDHPSYEQYF
few	TRBD1	TRBJ1-6	TRBV20-1	TGCAGTGCTCATAACAGGGGGAGTAATTCACCCCTCCACTTT	CSAHNRGSNSPLHF
once	TRBD1	TRBJ1-2	TRBV20-1	TGCAGTGCTAGACCGACAGGGATTAGTGGCTACACCTTC	CSARPTGISGYTF
NA	NA	TRBJ2-7	TRBV7-2	TGTGCCAGCAGCTTAGCAGGACACACTACCTACGAGCAGTACTTC	CASSLAGHTTYEQYF
NA	NA	TRBJ1-2	TRBV15	TGTGCCACCAGCAGAGAGAACTATGGCTACACCTTC	CATSRENYGYTF
NA	TRBD1	TRBJ1-2	TRBV15	TGTGCCACCAGCAGAGATGGACAGGGGACCTTC	CATSRDGQGTF
once	TRBD1	TRBJ1-5	TRBV6-2/TRBV6-3	TGTGCCAGCAGGCTAGGGACAGGGTTCAATCAGCCCCAGCATTTT	CASRLGTGFNQPQHF
NA	TRBD1	TRBJ1-5	TRBV15	TGTGCCACCAGCAGGACAGGGGGCCCGGATCAGCCCCAGCATTTT	CATSRTGGPDQPQHF
NA	NA	TRBJ1-5	TRBV7-6	TGTGCCAGCAGCTCAGGGTGGGGGGGCAATCAGCCCCAGCATTTT	CASSSGWGGNQPQHF
NA	TRBD1	TRBJ2-5	TRBV7-9	TGTGCCAGCAGCTATTATGGGCAGGGGGCGCAAGAGACCCAGTACTTC	CASSYYGQGAQETQYF
few	NA	TRBJ2-5	TRBV6-1	TGTGCCAGCAGCAGGGGGGCAGAGACCCAGTACTTC	CASSRGAETQYF
large	NA	TRBJ2-3	TRBV7-2	TGTGCCAGCAGCATGTACACAGATACGCAGTATTTT	CASSMYTDTQYF
NA	TRBD1	TRBJ2-7	TRBV20-1	TGCAGTGCTAGGGCCTGGGACAGGGCAGGCGAGCAGTACTTC	CSARAWDRAGEQYF
once	TRBD1	TRBJ2-7	TRBV10-1	TGCGCCAGCAGTGTGGGACAGGACTACTACGAGCAGTACTTC	CASSVGQDYYEQYF
few	TRBD1	TRBJ1-2	TRBV20-1	TGCAGTGCTAGAGGATCAGGGGGCGGTGGCTATGGCTACACCTTC	CSARGSGGGGYGYTF